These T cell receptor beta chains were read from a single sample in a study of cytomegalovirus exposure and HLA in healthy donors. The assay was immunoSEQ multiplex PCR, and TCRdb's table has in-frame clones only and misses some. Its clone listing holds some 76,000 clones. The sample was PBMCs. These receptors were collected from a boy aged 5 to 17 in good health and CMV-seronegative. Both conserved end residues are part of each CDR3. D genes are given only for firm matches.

TGTGCCAGCAGCTCCTCACTAGCGGGAGAAAACAATGAGCAGTTCTTC	CASSSSLAGENNEQFF	TRBD2	TRBV5-4	TRBJ2-1
TGTGCCAGCAGCTTAGAGCCAGGGGTTGTATACGAGCAGTACTTC	CASSLEPGVVYEQYF	NA	TRBV7-6	TRBJ2-7
TGTGCCAGCAGTGAGATTTTAATCCGGTTGAACACTGAAGCTTTCTTT	CASSEILIRLNTEAFF	NA	TRBV6-1	TRBJ1-1
TGTGCCTGGAGTACGGACAGTTCTGGGGCCAACGTCCTGACTTTC	CAWSTDSSGANVLTF	NA	TRBV30	TRBJ2-6
TGTGCCAGTAGTATAGGCACTAGCCCCAATGAGCAGTTCTTC	CASSIGTSPNEQFF	NA	TRBV19	TRBJ2-1
TGTGCCAGCAGTGAAGCGCGATCAGGGGCCTTTTACGGCGAGCAGTACTTC	CASSEARSGAFYGEQYF	NA	TRBV6-1	TRBJ2-7
TGTGCCAGCAGCCAAGTTCAAGACAGCTCCTACGAGCAGTACTTC	CASSQVQDSSYEQYF	NA	TRBV4-2	TRBJ2-7
TGTGCCAGCAGTGTAGGACAGGCACCCTACAATGAGCAGTTCTTC	CASSVGQAPYNEQFF	TRBD1	TRBV6-4	TRBJ2-1
TGTGCCAGCAGTGAAATAGGGACTAGCGGGGGAGAGACCCAGTACTTC	CASSEIGTSGGETQYF	TRBD2	TRBV2	TRBJ2-5
TGCGCCAGCAGCTTGGCCCTGGGACAGGGGAATGAGCAGTTCTTC	CASSLALGQGNEQFF	TRBD1	TRBV5-1	TRBJ2-1
TGTGCCAGCAGCCAAGACAGGGGAGGGACCGGGGAGCTGTTTTTT	CASSQDRGGTGELFF	NA	TRBV6-1	TRBJ2-2
TGTGCCAGTAGTGCTGTCGGGGGATACAATGGCTACACCTTC	CASSAVGGYNGYTF	NA	TRBV19	TRBJ1-2
TGCGCCAGCAGCCAAGATCCAGCGGGAGGGGCCAACGTCCTGACTTTC	CASSQDPAGGANVLTF	TRBD2	TRBV4-3	TRBJ2-6
TGTGCCAGCTCACCCTCAACAGGGTACACGCAGTATTTT	CASSPSTGYTQYF	NA	TRBV18	TRBJ2-3
TGTGCCAGCAGCTTTTCGACTAGCGGGTTATTTTCAGATACGCAGTATTTT	CASSFSTSGLFSDTQYF	TRBD2	TRBV7-9	TRBJ2-3
TGTGCCAGTAGTGTGGGGGGTACCTACAATGAGCAGTTCTTC	CASSVGGTYNEQFF	NA	TRBV19	TRBJ2-1
TGTGCCAGCAGTTACTCTCGGTTCTCCTACAATGAGCAGTTCTTC	CASSYSRFSYNEQFF	NA	TRBV6-5	TRBJ2-1
TGTGCCAGCCGGGACTCTCTCACAGATACGCAGTATTTT	CASRDSLTDTQYF	NA	TRBV11-2	TRBJ2-3
TGTGCCAGTAGCGCTACGGGCGAGCAGTACTTC	CASSATGEQYF	NA	TRBV19	TRBJ2-7
TGCAGCGCCGGTTTTCGAAGAGATACGCAGTATTTT	CSAGFRRDTQYF	NA	TRBV29-1	TRBJ2-3
TGTGCCAGCAGCCCGTATTACAGGGATTACAATGAGCAGTTCTTC	CASSPYYRDYNEQFF	NA	TRBV9	TRBJ2-1
TGTGCCAGCAGCTTAGCGGCAGGGGGCGCGGGGGAGACCCAGTACTTC	CASSLAAGGAGETQYF	TRBD1	TRBV7-6	TRBJ2-5
TGTGCCTGGACAGAGCGGGGGCGAAACAATGAGCAGTTCTTC	CAWTERGRNNEQFF	TRBD2	TRBV30	TRBJ2-1
TGTGCCAGCAGCGTACCGCGGGACAGCCTTAACCGCGACTATGGCTACACCTTC	CASSVPRDSLNRDYGYTF	TRBD1	TRBV9	TRBJ1-2
TGTGCCTGGAGTGTATGGGGAGGGGCTTCTGACAATGAGCAGTTCTTC	CAWSVWGGASDNEQFF	TRBD2	TRBV30	TRBJ2-1
TGTGCCAGCAGTTTATGGACATCTAACTATGGCTACACCTTC	CASSLWTSNYGYTF	NA	TRBV28	TRBJ1-2
TGTGCCACCAGCAGTAACTTAGGGGTTACCACAGATACGCAGTATTTT	CATSSNLGVTTDTQYF	NA	TRBV15	TRBJ2-3
TGCGCCAGCAGCCAAGAAAGAAAGCGCACAGATACGCAGTATTTT	CASSQERKRTDTQYF	NA	TRBV4-1	TRBJ2-3
TGTGCCAGCAGTGAGCAGGATGGGAATCAGCCCCAGCATTTT	CASSEQDGNQPQHF	NA	TRBV6-4	TRBJ1-5
TGTGCCAGCAGCTTTGCGGCTAGTTACAATGAGCAGTTCTTC	CASSFAASYNEQFF	NA	TRBV11-2	TRBJ2-1
TGTGCCAGCAGCCCTTGGGGCGATGGCTATGGCTACACCTTC	CASSPWGDGYGYTF	NA	TRBV9	TRBJ1-2
TGCGCCAGCAGCCTCCGGGACAGGGACCACAATGAGCAGTTCTTC	CASSLRDRDHNEQFF	TRBD1	TRBV10-1	TRBJ2-1
TGTGCCAGTACCGATACCGGGACTAGCGGGACGAACACCGGGGAGCTGTTTTTT	CASTDTGTSGTNTGELFF	TRBD2	TRBV19	TRBJ2-2
TGTGCCAGTAGTATGTCAGTGAACACTGAAGCTTTCTTT	CASSMSVNTEAFF	NA	TRBV19	TRBJ1-1
TGTGCCAGCTCATCCGCCCGACAGGGGGCCGGCTACGAGCAGTACTTC	CASSSARQGAGYEQYF	TRBD1	TRBV18	TRBJ2-7
TGTGCCAGCAGTTACACAAACACAGGGGCTCATCATTTT	CASSYTNTGAHHF	TRBD1	TRBV6-5	TRBJ1-1
TGCGCCAGCAGCCAAGAAATAGGGCAGGCCGGGACTAGCGGGAAGAAAAATTTC	CASSQEIGQAGTSGKKNF	TRBD2	TRBV4-3	TRBJ2-4
TGTGCCAGTAGCCCAACAGGGAGGGCCCTCTACGAGCAGTACTTC	CASSPTGRALYEQYF	NA	TRBV19	TRBJ2-7
TGTGCCAGCAGCCCAGGACAGGGGATCACAGATACGCAGTATTTT	CASSPGQGITDTQYF	TRBD1	TRBV7-9	TRBJ2-3
TGTGCCAGCAGCTTGGGGGGACTAGCGGGACAGGGGGAGCAGTTCTTC	CASSLGGLAGQGEQFF	TRBD2	TRBV5-4	TRBJ2-1
TGCGCCAGCAGCCCAGCGGGGACCTCCCCACATGAGCAGTTCTTC	CASSPAGTSPHEQFF	TRBD2	TRBV4-1	TRBJ2-1
TGTGCCAGCAGCTCTCCAGTCACGTATGAGCAGTTCTTC	CASSSPVTYEQFF	NA	TRBV7-8	TRBJ2-1
TGTGCCAGCAGCCAAGAACGCCGGACAGCGAACACTGAAGCTTTCTTT	CASSQERRTANTEAFF	NA	TRBV4-2	TRBJ1-1
TGTGCCTGGAGTTTAACAGGCGGAACCTACGAGCAGTACTTC	CAWSLTGGTYEQYF	NA	TRBV30	TRBJ2-7
TGTGCCACCCGACTTCCGACAGGCATGAACACTGAAGCTTTCTTT	CATRLPTGMNTEAFF	NA	TRBV15	TRBJ1-1
TGCGCCAGCAGCAAGGGACAGACATATGGCTACACCTTC	CASSKGQTYGYTF	TRBD1	TRBV5-1	TRBJ1-2